These 4 T cell receptor beta chains were sequenced from one sample in a study of T cells in Graves' hyperthyroidism and ophthalmopathy. RNA transcripts provided the source from which TCR beta CDR3 regions were amplified. During a first-round RT-PCR of the TCR CDR3, the HTBI primer set was used. A single record per CDR3 protein comes from TCRdb applying MiXCR to the multiplex PCR reads. The data show over 250,000 distinct CDR3 sequences, 12% to 15% seen once. Input material: blood. These receptors originate from a woman between 40 and 55 years old with Graves' ophthalmopathy.

Many counts were recorded for this clonotype. This chain joins TRBV11-2 and TRBJ1-4; the D gene is possibly TRBD1 (6 bases). The germline CDR1 and CDR2 sequences are SGHAT and FQNNGV. With 4 bases removed from V and 7 bases from J, the gap between germline ends came to 13 bases. There are 14 residues in the CDR3. The CDR3 DNA sequence: TGTGCCAGCAGCTGGACCGGGACAACTGAAAAACTGTTTTTT. This translates into CASSWTGTTEKLFF.

J is TRBJ2-5 and V is TRBV24-1; no clear D gene. V gave up 6 bases and J gave up 3 bases, with 4 bases separating them. CDR3 length: 11 residues. In germline, CDR1 is KGHDR, CDR2 SFDVKD. The chain's CDR3 is CATSTKETQYF. CDR3 in DNA: TGTGCCACCAGTACGAAAGAGACCCAGTACTTC.

This clonotype was seen at least ten times. The chain has TRBV6-5 and TRBJ1-6, with 8 bases that match TRBD1. The CDR3 consists of 16 residues. With 2 bases clipped from V and 6 bases from J, the junction kept 6 bases outside the gene matches. Germline-derived CDR1 and CDR2 are MNHEY and SVGAGI. CDR3 coding DNA: TGTGCCAGCAGTTACGACGTCGACAGGGGTAATTCACCCCTCCACTTT. It translates to CASSYDVDRGNSPLHF.

This clonotype was counted many times. The V gene is TRBV12-3 or TRBV12-4, the J gene TRBJ1-1; D remains ambiguous. Trimming took off 5 bases at V and 9 bases at J, with 16 bases between the two ends. The CDR3 has 13 amino acids. This CDR3 reads CASSPQPGIKAFF. DNA for the CDR3: TGTGCCAGCAGTCCCCAACCGGGAATCAAAGCTTTCTTT.